The present entry profiles one T cell receptor beta chain with its context. This sample was taken from a study of blood T cells in healthy people across ages. Then a second PCR, running roughly 7 to 11 cycles, was carried out with a sample-barcoded 5' primer and a J-beta primer mix. MiXCR, applied by TCRdb to the 5' RACE reads, yields one record per CDR3 protein. The data show about a million distinct CDR3 sequences, 45% to 60% seen once. With 8 bases clipped from V and 0 bases from J, the junction kept 7 bases outside the gene matches. Germline V lookup: CDR1 LNHNV, CDR2 YYDKDF (reference sequence). The CDR3 length is 16 residues.

Source material: blood. The chain has TRBV15 and TRBJ2-6, with 7 bases matching TRBD1. The receptor comes from a woman aged 60-75 years in good health. The CDR3 protein is CATLGDSHSGANVLTF. The CDR3 region has the DNA TGTGCCACCCTCGGGGACAGCCACTCTGGGGCCAACGTCCTGACTTTC.